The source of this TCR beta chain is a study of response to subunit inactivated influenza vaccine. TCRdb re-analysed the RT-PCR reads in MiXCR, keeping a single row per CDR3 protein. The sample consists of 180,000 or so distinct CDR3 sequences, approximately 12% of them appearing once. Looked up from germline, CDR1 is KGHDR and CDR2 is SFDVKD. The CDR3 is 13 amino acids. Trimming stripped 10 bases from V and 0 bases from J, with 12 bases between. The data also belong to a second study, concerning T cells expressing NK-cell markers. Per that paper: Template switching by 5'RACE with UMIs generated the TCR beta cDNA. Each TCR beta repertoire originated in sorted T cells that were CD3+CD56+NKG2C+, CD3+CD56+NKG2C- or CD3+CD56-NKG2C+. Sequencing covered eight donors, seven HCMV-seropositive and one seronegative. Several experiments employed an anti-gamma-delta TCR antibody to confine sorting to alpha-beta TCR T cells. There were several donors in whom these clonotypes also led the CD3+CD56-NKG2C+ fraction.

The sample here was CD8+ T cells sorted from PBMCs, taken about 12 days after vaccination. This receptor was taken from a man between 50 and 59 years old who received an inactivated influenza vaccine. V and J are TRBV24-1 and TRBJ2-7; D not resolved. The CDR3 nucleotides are TGTGCCACGTCGGGCAGGAGCTCCTACGAGCAGTACTTC. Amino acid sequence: CATSGRSSYEQYF.